One T cell receptor beta chain is described in this entry. What this receptor recognizes is not known. No clone much larger than this one lies a single base away; base qualities are absent. V has 4 bases trimmed and J has 2 bases trimmed; junction bases matching no gene number 1. Taken from cysteine to phenylalanine, the CDR3 has 15 residues. Of the read, only the CDR3 DNA is kept; its 45 bases are in frame from base 1. Sequences MNHEY (CDR1) and SMNVEV (CDR2) are obtained from the germline V gene (reference sequence). This record comes from a study of CD8+ T cells in alopecia areata (dated by TCRdb to 2016 to 2018). Turning to the overall study: The study used high-throughput TCRbeta sequencing to examine T cell clonal expansion in alopecia areata, in both the C3H/HeJ mouse model and human patients. In humans, TCRbeta sequencing was performed on scalp tissue and on sorted CD4+ and CD8+ peripheral blood T cells from healthy controls and from patients with patchy or totalis/universalis alopecia areata. RNA came from the PAXgene miRNA kit for fixed scalp, the miRNeasy kit for PBMCs, and the RNeasy kit for mouse skin. Clonality in the scalp was compared among normal scalp (n=4), patchy alopecia areata scalp (n=8), and alopecia totalis/universalis scalp (n=8). immunoSEQ multiplex PCR using 35 Vbeta forward primers and 13 Jbeta reverse primers was used to amplify TCRbeta CDR3 regions.

Peripheral blood and lesional scalp punch biopsies were obtained from patients with alopecia areata. PBMCs were separated by density centrifugation and stained for CD3, CD4 and CD8, after which CD4+ and CD8+ T cells were sorted on a FACSAria. Alopecia areata patients who were not treated were recruited through a multicenter biomarker study. For five or six biomarker-study patients, blood CD8+ T cells were further sorted into NKG2D-low and NKG2D-high fractions. Libraries were prepared through the immunoSEQ multiplex PCR assay. RNA was extracted from all samples and reverse transcribed into cDNA as template for TCR sequencing. SuperScript III was used to make first-strand cDNA, primed with a 2:1 mix of oligo-dT and random hexamers. A synthetic immune receptor repertoire was used to gauge amplification bias, and whatever bias remained was removed computationally. The authors' pipeline ran thus. Raw reads were preprocessed to remove errors, and CDR3 was defined according to IMGT conventions as the region from the conserved cysteine to phenylalanine. Clonality was computed as 1 minus the Shannon entropy, with the entropy normalized by log2 of the number of productive unique TCRs. Scalp TCRbeta sequences were cross-referenced with sorted blood CD4 and CD8 repertoires so that the CD4 or CD8 identity of scalp clones could be inferred. TCRdb retrieved this table from immuneACCESS and kept in-frame rearrangements only. Not all clones are present; in checked studies, unresolved V genes account for under half, and no reason is known for the remainder. D and trimming were read from the DNA, whereas the V and J calls and clone size are those reported in that table. Present in this sample are 70,000 to 95,000 clones, roughly half of which were seen just once. Clones ranked in the top ten supply under 6.5% of the sample.

What the work shows at the level of the full study, not this receptor alone: Unlike mouse skin, which is dominated by gammadelta T cells, normal human skin has resident alphabeta T cells that are also sequenced, and this complicates analysis of the scalp TCR repertoire. Lesional scalp, especially in alopecia totalis/universalis, showed higher clonality and more expanded CD8+ clones than normal scalp, suggesting antigenic drive. Shared TCR sequences between patients were less evident than in mice, which may be partly attributable to HLA diversity in the patient population.

The sample consisted of NKG2D-high CD8+ T cells sorted from blood. What this sample's cell subset or site label stands for: sorted CD8+ NKG2D-high blood T cells. The clonotype comes from a human donor with alopecia areata. The rearranged segments are TRBV27 and TRBJ2-7; the central 14 bases match TRBD2. The CDR3 region: CASSSGLAGAYEQYF. The base sequence is TGTGCCAGCAGTTCGGGACTAGCGGGAGCCTACGAGCAGTACTTC.